This entry lists 27 T cell receptor beta chains sequenced from one sample in a study of graft-versus-host responses after intestinal transplantation. TCRdb keeps only in-frame clones here, not all; method: immunoSEQ multiplex PCR. The repertoire holds about 37,000 clones, with 87% as singletons. Lymphocytes from graft epithelium and lamina propria were isolated. Source: ileum tissue, taken less than 210 days after intestinal transplant. These receptors were collected from a human patient who received an intestinal transplant, so some T cells may come from the graft donor.

The rearrangement uses TRBV13 and TRBJ1-1, with a possible D match to TRBD1 (6 bases). This CDR3 region has 13 residues. Germline loops: CDR1 PRHDT, CDR2 FYEKMQ (reference sequence). The V end lost 5 bases, the J end lost 2 bases, and 9 bases lay between the germline ends. CDR3 in amino acids: CASSQQGNTEAFF. CDR3 DNA: TGTGCCAGCAGCCAACAGGGAAACACTGAAGCTTTCTTT. Based on the CDR3 plus reference TRBV13 and TRBJ1-1, the full variable domain is AAGVIQSPRHLIKEKRETATLKCYPIPRHDTVYWYQQGPGQDPQFLISFYEKMQSDKGSIPDRFSAQQFSDYHSELNMSSLELGDSALYFCASSQQGNTEAFFGQGTRLTVV.

The table lists this clone with a count of one. The V call is TRBV5-1, the J call TRBJ2-2; 10 bases match TRBD1. Germline V gene data show CDR1 as SGHRS and CDR2 as YFSETQ. The CDR3 runs to 15 residues. The V segment lost 3 bases and the J segment 7 bases; nucleotides outside the gene matches: 6. The CDR3 is CASSSRTGGSGELFF. CDR3 in DNA: TGCGCCAGCAGCTCCCGGACAGGGGGAAGCGGGGAGCTGTTTTTT.

This sequence joins TRBV7-9 and TRBJ1-1; TRBD1 is a possible D gene (5 bases). This CDR3 is 15 amino acids long. Between the trimmed V and J ends, which lost 1 base and 1 base, there was a span of 10 bases. The germline gives CDR1 SEHNR, CDR2 FQNEAQ (reference sequence). For the CDR3, the DNA is TGTGCCAGCAGCTTAGGGAGGGGACGGAACACTGAAGCTTTCTTT. This encodes CASSLGRGRNTEAFF.

The J gene is TRBJ2-1, the V gene TRBV7-9; 7 bases are a match to TRBD2. With 5 bases clipped from V and 4 bases from J, the junction kept 8 bases outside the gene matches. The CDR3 contains 15 residues. Germline loops: CDR1 SEHNR, CDR2 FQNEAQ (reference sequence). The DNA for the CDR3 is TGTGCCAGCAGCCCTACGGGACTACAGTACAATGAGCAGTTCTTC. Protein: CASSPTGLQYNEQFF.

The V gene is TRBV11-2, the J gene TRBJ2-7; 8 bases fit TRBD1. V lost 0 bases to trimming and J lost 6 bases; unmatched junction nucleotides: 10. Germline loops: CDR1 SGHAT, CDR2 FQNNGV. This CDR3 has 16 residues. The CDR3 nucleotides are TGTGCCAGCAGCTTAGATGGGAACAGGGGGTCAGTCGAGCAGTACTTC. This sequence encodes CASSLDGNRGSVEQYF.

The chain joins TRBV6-6 to TRBJ2-7; D is ambiguous. From germline, CDR1 is MNHNY and CDR2 SVGAGI (reference sequence). The CDR3 covers 12 residues. V gave up 5 bases and J gave up 2 bases, with 7 bases separating them. The CDR3, as DNA: TGTGCCAGCAGTCCGGAAACCTACGAGCAGTACTTC. Its translation: CASSPETYEQYF.

This chain uses TRBV2 with TRBJ1-5; D remains unclear. Germline V gene lookup returns CDR1 SNHLY and CDR2 FYNNEI. This CDR3 has 15 amino acids. Trimming cost V 4 bases and J 3 bases, with 13 bases left between them. The CDR3 bases are TGTGCCAGCAGTGGCCGAACGGGGATCAATCAGCCCCAGCATTTT. This sequence encodes CASSGRTGINQPQHF.

The rearrangement links TRBV4-2 to TRBJ1-2; D uncertain. The CDR3 extends over 15 amino acids. Trimming shortened V by 0 bases and J by 5 bases, and 13 bases separated the two germline ends. CDR1 is LGHNA and CDR2 is YNFKEQ in the germline V gene. CDR3: CASSQDSGPSYGYTF. The CDR3 DNA follows: TGTGCCAGCAGCCAAGATTCCGGGCCCTCTTATGGCTACACCTTC.

This chain uses TRBV6-5 with TRBJ1-1, with D perhaps TRBD1 (5 bases). CDR3 length equals 13 residues. With 2 bases removed from V and 4 bases from J, the gap between germline ends came to 8 bases. Germline lookup yields CDR1 MNHEY and CDR2 SVGAGI. CDR3 DNA sequence: TGTGCCAGCAGTTACGGGGGGTTCACTGAAGCTTTCTTT. It yields the protein CASSYGGFTEAFF.

This rearrangement joins TRBV7-2 to TRBJ1-2, with TRBD1 identical over 9 bases. The V and J ends lost 4 bases and 7 bases, in that order; junction bases with no gene match: 13. The germline V gene has CDR1 SGHTA and CDR2 FQGNSA. This CDR3 comprises 16 residues. The CDR3 DNA is TGTGCCAGCAGCTCAATGGGACAGGGAGGGTCTGGTGGCTACACCTTC. As protein: CASSSMGQGGSGGYTF.

The rearrangement links TRBV7-2 to TRBJ2-3, with 7 bases lining up with TRBD2. CDR1 and CDR2 (germline): SGHTA, FQGNSA. The J segment lost 4 bases and the V segment lost 2 bases, leaving 9 bases of the junction unmatched. The CDR3 has 16 residues. CDR3 region: CASSLLGLAVADTQYF. In nucleotides, the CDR3 is TGTGCCAGCAGCTTATTGGGCCTAGCGGTGGCAGATACGCAGTATTTT.

In regard to this clone: Other DNA sequences from this sample encode an identical CDR3 as well. The chain recombines TRBV15 with TRBJ2-3, with D perhaps assigned TRBD1 or TRBD2 (7 bases each). V dropped 1 base and J dropped 9 bases, with 11 bases sitting between them. This CDR3 spans 13 amino acids. Germline assignment: CDR1 LNHNV and CDR2 YYDKDF (reference sequence). The CDR3 sequence is CATSRAGGDTQYF. DNA for the CDR3: TGTGCCACCAGCAGAGCAGGGGGGGACACGCAGTATTTT.

Written as DNA, the CDR3 is TGTGCCAGCAGCGGTGCTGGCAATCAGCCCCAGCATTTT. Translating it yields CASSGAGNQPQHF. The chain is built from TRBV11-2 and TRBJ1-5; the D is unclear. Per germline, CDR1 SGHAT and CDR2 FQNNGV. Trimming shortened V by 5 bases and J by 2 bases, and 7 bases separated the two germline ends. There are 13 residues in the CDR3. Supplemented by reference TRBV11-2 and TRBJ1-5, the full variable domain reads EAGVAQSPRYKIIEKRQSVAFWCNPISGHATLYWYQQILGQGPKLLIQFQNNGVVDDSQLPKDRFSAERLKGVDSTLKIQPAKLEDSAVYLCASSGAGNQPQHFGDGTRLSIL.

The V gene is TRBV19, the J gene TRBJ2-7, with a weak D call TRBD1 (6 bases). This CDR3 has 14 amino acids. V was shortened by 6 bases and J by 0 bases, with 12 bases between the two germline ends. CDR1 LNHDA and CDR2 SQIVND come from the germline V gene (reference sequence). The CDR3 DNA is TGTGCCAGTAGCAAACCGGGACACTCCTACGAGCAGTACTTC. Its translation is CASSKPGHSYEQYF.

The CDR3 sequence is CASSYDRGTGEQFF. CDR3 in DNA: TGCGCCAGCAGCTATGACAGGGGGACTGGTGAGCAGTTCTTC. V and J are TRBV5-1 and TRBJ2-1, with 9 bases fitting TRBD1. The junction had 7 bases not matched to a gene; V was cut back by 3 bases and J by 9 bases. This CDR3 comprises 14 residues. Germline assignment: CDR1 SGHRS and CDR2 YFSETQ.

The chain recombines TRBV20-1 with TRBJ2-7; 7 bases fit TRBD1. Germline V gene data show CDR1 as DFQATT and CDR2 as SNEGSKA (reference sequence). There are 11 residues in the CDR3. The ends lost 5 bases at V and 6 bases at J; junction bases unmatched: 4. CDR3 sequence: CSADRVFEQYF. CDR3 coding DNA: TGCAGTGCTGACAGGGTTTTCGAGCAGTACTTC.

This sequence joins TRBV18 and TRBJ2-3, with 9 positions matching TRBD2. Trimming at V came to 11 bases and at J to 0 bases, leaving 9 bases not matched to a gene. The CDR3 contains 15 residues. Germline CDR1 KGHSH, CDR2 LQKENI. The CDR3 region has the DNA TGTGCCGGTAGGTCCGGGACTAGCAGCACAGATACGCAGTATTTT. It translates to CAGRSGTSSTDTQYF. Looking up the rest from reference TRBV18 and TRBJ2-3 gives the full variable domain: NAGVMQNPRHLVRRRGQEARLRCSPMKGHSHVYWYRQLPEEGLKFMVYLQKENIIDESGMPKERFSAEFPKEGPSILRIQQVVRGDSAAYFCAGRSGTSSTDTQYFGPGTRLTVL.

The chain recombines TRBV10-3 with TRBJ1-5, with D hard to call. Per germline, CDR1 ENHRY and CDR2 SYGVKD. This CDR3 spans 16 amino acids. V shed 3 bases and J shed 3 bases, with 15 bases lying between them. Here the CDR3 DNA reads TGTGCCATCAGTGAATCAGGCAACACGGTCAATCAGCCCCAGCATTTT. It translates to CAISESGNTVNQPQHF.

The chain links TRBV7-2 to TRBJ2-3, with 10 nucleotides matching TRBD2. The CDR3 sequence is 16 residues long. Losses at the gene ends were 2 bases for V and 6 bases for J; bases not matched to a gene: 8. The germline V gene encodes CDR1 SGHTA and CDR2 FQGNSA. Here the CDR3 reads CASSLRLAGAMDTQYF. Written as DNA, the CDR3 is TGTGCCAGCAGCTTAAGGCTAGCGGGAGCTATGGATACGCAGTATTTT.

V gene TRBV4-1 combines with J gene TRBJ2-7, with 8 nucleotides matching TRBD1. The length of the CDR3 is 16 residues. V lost 1 base and J lost 0; bases outside the gene matches: 5. From germline, CDR1 is MGHRA and CDR2 YSYEKL. The CDR3: CASSQAGTGISYEQYF. CDR3 nucleotides: TGCGCCAGCAGCCAAGCCGGGACAGGAATCTCCTACGAGCAGTACTTC.

This clone was detected only once. The rearrangement uses TRBV15 and TRBJ2-7; 7 nucleotides agree with TRBD1. After removal of 1 base from V and 5 bases from J, the junction contained 11 bases not matched to a gene. The CDR3 loop spans 16 amino acids. The germline V gene encodes CDR1 LNHNV and CDR2 YYDKDF (reference sequence). The DNA for the CDR3 is TGTGCCACCAGCAGAGGGGGAGCAGGGGGAATCGACGAGCAGTACTTC. This sequence encodes CATSRGGAGGIDEQYF. Full variable domain (rest looked up from reference TRBV15 and TRBJ2-7): DAMVIQNPRYQVTQFGKPVTLSCSQTLNHNVMYWYQQKSSQAPKLLFHYYDKDFNNEADTPDNFQSRRPNTSFCFLDIRSPGLGDTAMYLCATSRGGAGGIDEQYFGPGTRLTVT.

This chain joins TRBV19 and TRBJ2-1; D unresolved. The CDR3 consists of 12 residues. With 3 bases removed from V and 7 bases from J, the gap between germline ends came to 7 bases. Per the germline V gene, CDR1 is LNHDA and CDR2 is SQIVND (reference sequence). The CDR3 DNA reads as TGTGCCAGTAGTATCAATCCTAATGAGCAGTTCTTC. Protein: CASSINPNEQFF.

This sequence joins TRBV6-1 and TRBJ1-2, with a weak D call TRBD1 (5 bases). The CDR3 covers 13 residues. The ends were cut back, 8 bases at V and 4 bases at J, with 14 bases in the middle. Germline assignment: CDR1 MNHNS and CDR2 SASEGT. The CDR3 nucleotides read TGTGCCAGCGGGGGACCTACTGTCTATGGCTACACCTTC. It is translated as CASGGPTVYGYTF.

This chain connects TRBV7-9 to TRBJ1-2, with 9 bases matching TRBD1. J was trimmed by 1 base and V by 4 bases; bases with no gene match: 7. This CDR3 contains 16 residues. The V gene's germline CDR1 is SEHNR and CDR2 FQNEAQ (reference sequence). The chain's CDR3 is CASSSTGGGINYGYTF. The CDR3 bases are TGTGCCAGCAGCTCTACAGGGGGCGGAATTAACTATGGCTACACCTTC.

The chain is built from TRBV13 and TRBJ2-1; 7 bases are shared with TRBD2. This CDR3 contains 14 residues. V trimming: 5 bases; J trimming: 3 bases; junction bases outside the gene matches: 4. CDR1 is PRHDT and CDR2 is FYEKMQ in the germline V gene (reference sequence). The CDR3 DNA follows: TGTGCCAGCAGCCAGCGGGACCTCTACAATGAGCAGTTCTTC. This translates into CASSQRDLYNEQFF.

The rearrangement uses TRBV28 and TRBJ2-4, with D perhaps matching TRBD1 (6 bases). The ends were cut back, 3 bases at V and 1 base at J, with 16 bases in the middle. The CDR3 spans 17 residues. Germline CDR1 is MDHEN and CDR2 is SYDVKM. CDR3 nucleotides: TGTGCCAGCAGTTTGGGAACAGGGTGGGGGGCCAAAAACATTCAGTACTTC. Encoded protein: CASSLGTGWGAKNIQYF.

The chain combines TRBV28 with TRBJ2-7; 7 bases are shared with TRBD1. Unmatched junction bases numbered 23, after V lost 9 bases and J lost 0 bases. Looked up from germline, CDR1 is MDHEN and CDR2 is SYDVKM. The CDR3 has 19 residues. The CDR3 coding sequence is TGTGCCAGTAGTCCCGTGAGGGGGCAAGTTAGATTTTTCTCCTACGAGCAGTACTTC. Its translation is CASSPVRGQVRFFSYEQYF.